The present entry profiles one T cell receptor beta chain with its context. Method: immunoSEQ multiplex PCR; TCRdb's copy keeps in-frame clones and lacks some. The sample comprises about 90,000 clones, 91% of which are singletons, and around 1.8% rests with the top ten. The data are from a study of blood T cell repertoires in COVID-19. Study at large: From T cells, B-cell-depleted T cells, or PBMCs came the material, which was cDNA or gDNA.

Germline V gives CDR1 SGHAT, CDR2 FQNNGV. Trimming took 5 bases from V and 6 from J; bases not matched to a gene: 10. This CDR3 spans 15 amino acids. The clonotype originates from a human donor with active COVID-19. The donor label of this sample is uncertain. The specimen was peripheral blood. The gene calls are TRBV11-2 and TRBJ2-5; 9 bases align to TRBD2. The CDR3 DNA sequence: TGTGCCAGCAGCGCAATAGCGGGGGTATCAAAGACCCAGTACTTC. Protein: CASSAIAGVSKTQYF.